These 29 T cell receptor beta chains were sequenced from one sample in a study of graft-versus-host responses after intestinal transplantation. Antigens for these TCRs are unknown. The repertoire was sequenced with immunoSEQ multiplex PCR; TCRdb's copy has only in-frame clones and lacks some. Among tens of thousands of clones listed, 91% were seen once. This specimen consisted of unstimulated CD4+ T cells sorted from spleen or lymph node cells, obtained before intestinal transplant. All receptors come from a human donor who received an intestinal transplant.

J is TRBJ2-7 and V is TRBV7-2, with a possible D match to TRBD1 (6 bases). V was clipped by 5 bases and J by 0 bases, with 14 bases between them. This CDR3 is 15 amino acids long. The germline gives CDR1 SGHTA, CDR2 FQGNSA. The CDR3 sequence is CASSGQPGTSYEQYF. CDR3 in DNA: TGTGCCAGCAGCGGACAGCCAGGAACCTCCTACGAGCAGTACTTC.

This chain joins TRBV19 and TRBJ2-7; D perhaps matches TRBD2 (5 bases). Germline-derived CDR1 and CDR2 are LNHDA and SQIVND (reference sequence). The CDR3 runs 16 residues. Trimming pared 4 bases from V and 0 bases from J, leaving 16 bases between. CDR3 in DNA: TGTGCCAGTAGTAACGGGCCATCGGGAAGCTCCTACGAGCAGTACTTC. Translated: CASSNGPSGSSYEQYF.

The chain joins TRBV20-1 to TRBJ2-5, with D uncertain. The V and J ends lost 2 bases and 5 bases respectively, with 3 bases between them. The germline gives CDR1 DFQATT, CDR2 SNEGSKA (reference sequence). The CDR3 spans 10 residues. The CDR3 DNA follows: TGCAGTGCTAGACAGGAGACCCAGTACTTC. It yields the protein CSARQETQYF.

The J gene is TRBJ2-7, the V gene TRBV4-3, with D possibly being TRBD2 (7 bases). This CDR3 has 13 residues. The germline V gene has CDR1 LGHNA and CDR2 YSLEER. Trimming took 3 bases from V and 5 from J, leaving 11 bases between them. This CDR3 is CASSQGGADEQYF. In DNA form, the CDR3 reads TGCGCCAGCAGCCAGGGGGGGGCGGACGAGCAGTACTTC.

With respect to this clone: The junction departs from germline at one end; a sequencing error may be responsible. The chain joins TRBV15 to TRBJ1-3; D ambiguous. The germline V gene encodes CDR1 LNHNV and CDR2 YYDKDF (reference sequence). This CDR3 spans 13 amino acids. The CDR3 is CATSGGPGNTIYF. CDR3 nucleotide sequence: TGTGCCACCAGCGGCGGGCCTGGGAACACCATATATTTT.

This clone came up once. The chain uses TRBV7-2 and TRBJ1-1, with D possibly matching TRBD1 (5 bases). The V gene lost 1 base and the J gene lost 3 bases, with 9 bases spanning the gap. The CDR3 is 14 amino acids. Germline V gene sequence: CDR1 SGHTA, CDR2 FQGNSA. CDR3 loop: CASSLGGGYTEAFF. The CDR3 nucleotides read TGTGCCAGCAGCTTAGGGGGGGGATACACTGAAGCTTTCTTT.

The rearrangement uses TRBV5-6 and TRBJ2-1, with D maybe TRBD1 (5 bases). Per germline, CDR1 SGHDT and CDR2 YYEEEE. V lost 0 bases and J lost 0, with 10 bases in between. This CDR3 is built from 16 residues. CDR3: CASSLAGWGSYNEQFF. Written as DNA, the CDR3 is TGTGCCAGCAGCTTGGCAGGGTGGGGCTCCTACAATGAGCAGTTCTTC.

In this sample, this clone turned up a few times. This sequence joins TRBV18 and TRBJ1-3; tentatively, D is TRBD1 (6 bases). With 5 bases removed from V and 4 bases from J, the gap between germline ends came to 9 bases. Per germline, CDR1 KGHSH and CDR2 LQKENI. CDR3 length equals 13 residues. The CDR3 DNA sequence: TGTGCCAGCTCATCCGACAGGGGAAACACCATATATTTT. Translation: CASSSDRGNTIYF.

The V and J genes are TRBV6-7 and TRBJ2-5; weak D call: TRBD1 (5 bases). TRBV6-7 is classed as an ORF, of uncertain function. Trimming took 7 bases from V and 4 from J, leaving 19 bases between them. The CDR3 covers 15 residues. As DNA, the CDR3 is TGTGCCAGCATCGCAGGGTCCTCGAAGGGAGAGACCCAGTACTTC. This gives the protein CASIAGSSKGETQYF.

The gene calls are TRBV2 and TRBJ2-1, with D hard to call. Germline CDR1 is SNHLY and CDR2 is FYNNEI. Trimming cost V 4 bases and J 0 bases, with 13 bases left between them. CDR3 length equals 16 residues. The CDR3 protein is CASSVLRHNSYNEQFF. CDR3 sequence (DNA): TGTGCCAGCAGTGTGTTGCGGCACAACTCCTACAATGAGCAGTTCTTC.

The J gene is TRBJ2-3, the V gene TRBV19; D might be TRBD1 (6 bases). V was cut by 0 bases and J by 0 bases, with 10 bases left in between. The CDR3 covers 16 residues. The germline CDR1 and CDR2 sequences are LNHDA and SQIVND (reference sequence). CDR3 DNA: TGTGCCAGTAGTATAGAGGGACACCAGAGCACAGATACGCAGTATTTT. Translating it yields CASSIEGHQSTDTQYF.

The gene calls are TRBV2 and TRBJ2-5; 8 bases align to TRBD2. The V segment lost 9 bases and the J segment 1 base; nucleotides outside the gene matches: 7. The CDR3 spans 14 residues. The V gene's germline CDR1 is SNHLY and CDR2 FYNNEI. The CDR3 region has the DNA TGTGCCAGTTCGGGGGGGCCCTTCCAAGAGACCCAGTACTTC. Its protein product is CASSGGPFQETQYF.

The rearrangement uses TRBV7-9 and TRBJ2-3; TRBD2 aligns across 10 bases. Losses at the gene ends were 3 bases for V and 0 bases for J; bases not matched to a gene: 3. CDR3 length equals 16 residues. Germline V lookup: CDR1 SEHNR, CDR2 FQNEAQ (reference sequence). This CDR3 is CASSFLAGVSTDTQYF. The CDR3 nucleotides read TGTGCCAGCAGCTTCCTAGCGGGGGTTAGCACAGATACGCAGTATTTT. Complete variable domain (other parts from reference TRBV7-9 and TRBJ2-3): DTGVSQNPRHKITKRGQNVTFRCDPISEHNRLYWYRQTLGQGPEFLTYFQNEAQLEKSRLLSDRFSAERPKGSFSTLEIQRTEQGDSAMYLCASSFLAGVSTDTQYFGPGTRLTVL.

This chain links TRBV7-9 with TRBJ1-3, with TRBD1 matching 7 bases. Germline V gene sequence: CDR1 SEHNR, CDR2 FQNEAQ (reference sequence). J lost 1 base, V lost 6 bases, and 9 bases had no gene match. This CDR3 spans 16 amino acids. CDR3 residues: CASSSEDRRSGNTIYF. As DNA, the CDR3 is TGTGCCAGCAGTTCTGAGGACAGGAGATCTGGAAACACCATATATTTT.

The gene calls are TRBV19 and TRBJ1-2; no definite D call. The CDR3 is 13 amino acids. Between the trimmed V and J ends, which lost 3 bases and 1 base, there was a span of 6 bases. Looked up from germline, CDR1 is LNHDA and CDR2 is SQIVND (reference sequence). The CDR3, as DNA: TGTGCCAGTAGTATCGCCGGTAACTATGGCTACACCTTC. Translated: CASSIAGNYGYTF.

The CDR3: CASSERGRAFF. The CDR3 nucleotides read TGCGCCAGCAGTGAGAGGGGTCGAGCTTTCTTT. The V gene is TRBV10-2, the J gene TRBJ1-1, with D tentatively TRBD1 (5 bases). Trimming took 2 bases from V and 10 from J, leaving 8 bases between them. There are 11 residues in the CDR3. The V gene's germline CDR1 is WSHSY and CDR2 SAAADI.

This chain uses TRBV11-2 with TRBJ2-2, with D possibly TRBD2 on 7 matching bases. The CDR3 totals 16 residues. V was clipped by 3 bases and J by 5 bases, with 16 bases between them. The germline V gene encodes CDR1 SGHAT and CDR2 FQNNGV. Written as DNA, the CDR3 is TGTGCCAGCAGCTTTGGTCGAGGGGGGGAGACCGGGGAGCTGTTTTTT. Protein sequence: CASSFGRGGETGELFF.

The rearrangement links TRBV30 to TRBJ1-5, with TRBD1 matching over 10 bases. The CDR3 loop spans 20 amino acids. V trimming: 3 bases; J trimming: 1 base; junction bases outside the gene matches: 18. Germline-derived CDR1 and CDR2 are GTSNPN and SVGIG (reference sequence). In DNA form, the CDR3 reads TGTGCCTGGAGATCCCCCGGGGGGACAGGGGTACTGCCGAGCAATCAGCCCCAGCATTTT. It specifies CAWRSPGGTGVLPSNQPQHF.

The V call is TRBV29-1, the J call TRBJ2-3; maybe TRBD2 (6 bases). CDR1 SQVTM and CDR2 ANQGSEA come from the germline V gene. This CDR3 comprises 13 residues. V gave up 1 base and J gave up 5 bases, with 10 bases separating them. CDR3 loop: CSVEGQGGDTQYF. Written as DNA, the CDR3 is TGCAGCGTTGAAGGGCAGGGAGGAGATACGCAGTATTTT.

A remark on this clone: Other nucleotide sequences in the sample specify the same CDR3. The V call is TRBV4-1, the J call TRBJ2-2; possible D gene TRBD2, 6 bases. The V end lost 5 bases, the J end lost 7 bases, and 14 bases lay between the germline ends. Per the germline V gene, CDR1 is MGHRA and CDR2 is YSYEKL. This CDR3 has 14 residues. The CDR3 is CASSTPTGVGELFF. CDR3 DNA sequence: TGCGCCAGCAGCACTCCTACGGGGGTCGGGGAGCTGTTTTTT.

The V gene is TRBV5-1, the J gene TRBJ2-2; D is unresolved. Germline CDR1 SGHRS, CDR2 YFSETQ. The CDR3 contains 16 residues. Trimming cost V 1 base and J 0 bases, with 10 bases left between them. The CDR3 DNA sequence: TGCGCCAGCAGCTTGTGGGCAGGCTCGAACACCGGGGAGCTGTTTTTT. Encoded protein: CASSLWAGSNTGELFF.

The chain combines TRBV9 with TRBJ2-2; 7 nucleotides align to TRBD2. The V gene end was trimmed by 3 bases and the J gene end by 4 bases; junction bases not matched to a gene: 9. Germline lookup yields CDR1 SGDLS and CDR2 YYNGEE. The CDR3 is 16 amino acids. CDR3 bases: TGTGCCAGCAGCGCGGCCCCGGGGGGAGCCACCGGGGAGCTGTTTTTT. Encoded protein: CASSAAPGGATGELFF.

This rearrangement joins TRBV7-9 to TRBJ1-4; 7 bases agree with TRBD1. Germline V lookup: CDR1 SEHNR, CDR2 FQNEAQ (reference sequence). The CDR3 is 15 residues long. J lost 10 bases, V lost 0 bases, and 8 bases had no gene match. The CDR3 spells CASSLADRDSGKLFF. Here the CDR3 DNA reads TGTGCCAGCAGCTTAGCCGACAGGGACTCGGGAAAACTGTTTTTT.

Concerning this clone: One end of the junction does not line up with germline, which may come from a read error. J is TRBJ1-2 and V is TRBV6-5, with D possibly being TRBD1 (6 bases). Looked up from germline, CDR1 is MNHEY and CDR2 is SVGAGI. This CDR3 is 13 amino acids long. The CDR3 reads CAGSSTGRDGYTF. CDR3 nucleotides: TGTGCCGGCAGTTCGACAGGCAGGGATGGCTACACCTTC.

The chain joins TRBV10-2 to TRBJ2-4, with TRBD2 matching 13 bases. This CDR3 is 16 amino acids long. Germline lookup yields CDR1 WSHSY and CDR2 SAAADI. J was trimmed by 6 bases and V by 5 bases; bases with no gene match: 7. As DNA, the CDR3 is TGCGCCAGCAGTCGGATACTAGCGGGGGGGACAAACATTCAGTACTTC. Translating gives CASSRILAGGTNIQYF.

The V and J genes are TRBV7-2 and TRBJ2-1, with TRBD2 as a possible D gene (6 bases). Trimming left V 1 base short and J 4 bases short, with 17 bases between. Germline CDR1 and CDR2: SGHTA and FQGNSA. The CDR3 runs 17 residues. As DNA, the CDR3 is TGTGCCAGCAGCTTAGTTGGGGACTCCCTCGGGTACAATGAGCAGTTCTTC. It translates to CASSLVGDSLGYNEQFF.

V usage is TRBV5-8 and J usage is TRBJ2-7, with 7 positions matching TRBD1. V lost 9 bases to trimming and J lost 2 bases; unmatched junction nucleotides: 8. This CDR3 region has 13 residues. In germline, CDR1 is SGHTS, CDR2 YDEGEE. For the CDR3, the DNA is TGTGCCATCTGGGGACAGAAAACCTACGAGCAGTACTTC. It yields the protein CAIWGQKTYEQYF.

In DNA form, the CDR3 reads TGCAGTGGGACTAGCGGAACAGATACGCAGTATTTT. Its translation: CSGTSGTDTQYF. The chain is built from TRBV29-1 and TRBJ2-3; 11 bases are shared with TRBD2. The CDR3 totals 12 residues. Germline CDR1 reads SQVTM; CDR2 reads ANQGSEA.

The V and J genes are TRBV30 and TRBJ1-2; D is uncertain. The ends were cut back, 2 bases at V and 0 bases at J, with 4 bases in the middle. Germline values: CDR1 GTSNPN, CDR2 SVGIG (reference sequence). The CDR3 is made up of 12 amino acids. In DNA form, the CDR3 reads TGTGCCTGGAGTAGAGCTAACTATGGCTACACCTTC. Amino acids: CAWSRANYGYTF.